This TCR beta chain appears in the sequencing data of a study of blood T cells in healthy people across ages. The CDR3 has 15 amino acids. Germline loops: CDR1 SGHRS, CDR2 YFSETQ. V was cut by 5 bases and J by 8 bases, with 19 bases left in between. Together with a sample-barcoded 5' primer, a J-beta primer mix was included in a second PCR lasting roughly 6 to 12 cycles. Every sample produced at least 2.5 million CDR3-containing paired-end reads. TCRdb reprocessed the 5' RACE reads with MiXCR, giving one entry per CDR3 protein. This table holds roughly 800,000 distinct CDR3 sequences, 20% to 25% found once. This same sample was also part of a study on T cells of mothers and their children.

This TCR derives from a boy between 10 and 17 years old in good health. This chain links TRBV5-1 with TRBJ2-2; the D gene could be TRBD1 or TRBD2 (6 bases each). The sample consisted of blood. CDR3 protein: CASSSTAQGGGELFF. In DNA, the CDR3 is TGCGCCAGCAGTTCCACGGCACAGGGAGGTGGGGAGCTGTTTTTT. Complete variable domain (other parts from reference TRBV5-1 and TRBJ2-2): KAGVTQTPRYLIKTRGQQVTLSCSPISGHRSVSWYQQTPGQGLQFLFEYFSETQRNKGNFPGRFSGRQFSNSRSEMNVSTLELGDSALYLCASSSTAQGGGELFFGEGSRLTVL.